This is a list of T cell receptor beta chains from one sample in a study of T cells in Graves' hyperthyroidism and ophthalmopathy. TCRdb recomputed calls from the multiplex PCR reads with MiXCR, one row per CDR3 protein. The data contain about 210,000 distinct CDR3 sequences, 17% of them singletons. The sample comprised blood. These receptors all come from a man aged 50-59 years with Graves' hyperthyroidism. Each CDR3 is given with its conserved first and last residue. The D gene is left open where the match is weak. Clone size is given for some rows only: seen once, a few or many times, or a class if the clone is expanded.

J: TRBJ2-7
D: NA
V: TRBV7-9
size: NA
CDR3: CASSPPSDYEQYF
DNA: TGTGCCAGCAGCCCACCTAGCGACTACGAGCAGTACTTC

J: TRBJ2-1
D: NA
V: TRBV7-3
size: NA
CDR3: CASSAYLAPGEQFF
DNA: TGTGCCAGCAGCGCCTACCTAGCGCCTGGTGAGCAGTTCTTC

J: TRBJ2-1
D: TRBD2
V: TRBV29-1
size: many
CDR3: CSVEGLAGYNEQFF
DNA: TGCAGCGTTGAGGGGCTAGCGGGGTACAATGAGCAGTTCTTC

J: TRBJ2-7
D: TRBD2
V: TRBV24-1
size: NA
CDR3: CATSDSPGLAGNVYEQYF
DNA: TGTGCCACCAGTGATTCCCCAGGACTAGCGGGGAACGTCTACGAGCAGTACTTC

J: TRBJ1-5
D: NA
V: TRBV19
size: NA
CDR3: CASSIGYSNQPQHF
DNA: TGTGCCAGTAGTATCGGGTATAGCAATCAGCCCCAGCATTTT

J: TRBJ2-6
D: NA
V: TRBV18
size: many
CDR3: CASSPSNSGANVLTF
DNA: TGTGCCAGCTCACCCTCAAATTCTGGGGCCAACGTCCTGACTTTC

J: TRBJ1-2
D: NA
V: TRBV14
size: few
CDR3: CASSQDLDGSNYGYTF
DNA: TGTGCCAGCAGCCAAGATCTAGACGGATCTAACTATGGCTACACCTTC

J: TRBJ1-1
D: NA
V: TRBV14
size: NA
CDR3: CASMRWGNTEAFF
DNA: TGTGCCAGCATGCGGTGGGGGAACACTGAAGCTTTCTTT

J: TRBJ2-2
D: NA
V: TRBV7-3
size: few
CDR3: CASSLAGDGSGELFF
DNA: TGTGCCAGCAGCTTAGCAGGGGACGGGAGCGGGGAGCTGTTTTTT

J: TRBJ1-5
D: NA
V: TRBV28
size: many
CDR3: CASSFFSVTRSNQPQHF
DNA: TGTGCCAGCAGTTTTTTTTCCGTGACAAGGAGCAATCAGCCCCAGCATTTT

J: TRBJ2-1
D: NA
V: TRBV20-1
size: NA
CDR3: CSARDRAQPYNEQFF
DNA: TGCAGTGCTAGAGATCGAGCACAGCCCTACAATGAGCAGTTCTTC

J: TRBJ2-5
D: NA
V: TRBV5-1
size: NA
CDR3: CASSLPEETQYF
DNA: TGCGCCAGCAGCTTGCCGGAAGAGACCCAGTACTTC

J: TRBJ2-1
D: TRBD2
V: TRBV24-1
size: NA
CDR3: CATSAVRHSGSSYNEQFF
DNA: TGTGCCACCAGTGCCGTACGACACAGCGGGAGCTCCTACAATGAGCAGTTCTTC

J: TRBJ2-7
D: NA
V: TRBV4-1
size: NA
CDR3: CASSQRTIRVSSYEQYF
DNA: TGCGCCAGCAGCCAGCGAACGATACGGGTTAGCTCCTACGAGCAGTACTTC

J: TRBJ2-1
D: NA
V: TRBV3-1
size: many
CDR3: CASSLTRHNEQFF
DNA: TGTGCCAGCAGCCTTACCCGACACAATGAGCAGTTCTTC

J: TRBJ2-5
D: TRBD2
V: TRBV7-9
size: many
CDR3: CASSSRTSGRIQETQYF
DNA: TGTGCCAGCAGTTCGAGAACTAGCGGGAGAATCCAAGAGACCCAGTACTTC

J: TRBJ2-1
D: NA
V: TRBV12-3/TRBV12-4
size: few
CDR3: CATGTGLGEQFF
DNA: TGTGCCACAGGAACAGGGCTCGGTGAGCAGTTCTTC

J: TRBJ2-1
D: NA
V: TRBV7-6
size: many
CDR3: CASSLGVGRAGNEQFF
DNA: TGTGCCAGCAGCTTGGGCGTGGGCAGGGCCGGCAATGAGCAGTTCTTC

J: TRBJ2-3
D: TRBD2
V: TRBV18
size: many
CDR3: CASSPPSGRPMNQYF
DNA: TGTGCCAGCTCACCTCCTAGCGGGAGGCCGATGAACCAGTATTTT

J: TRBJ1-2
D: NA
V: TRBV28
size: many
CDR3: CASSLHNNYGYTF
DNA: TGTGCCAGCAGTTTACACAATAACTATGGCTACACCTTC

J: TRBJ1-1
D: NA
V: TRBV2
size: many
CDR3: CASSTVRDEAFF
DNA: TGTGCCAGCAGTACCGTAAGGGATGAAGCTTTCTTT

J: TRBJ2-3
D: TRBD1
V: TRBV12-3/TRBV12-4
size: many
CDR3: CASPGQSTDTQYF
DNA: TGTGCCAGTCCGGGACAGAGCACAGATACGCAGTATTTT

J: TRBJ2-5
D: TRBD1
V: TRBV5-1
size: NA
CDR3: CASGPQGQKGETQYF
DNA: TGCGCCAGCGGGCCACAGGGGCAAAAGGGGGAGACCCAGTACTTC

J: TRBJ2-5
D: TRBD2
V: TRBV7-2
size: many
CDR3: CASSPQRGGGETQYF
DNA: TGTGCCAGCAGCCCCCAGCGGGGGGGAGGGGAGACCCAGTACTTC

J: TRBJ2-7
D: TRBD1
V: TRBV6-6
size: few
CDR3: CASSYQPGQFYEQYF
DNA: TGTGCCAGCAGTTACCAACCGGGACAGTTCTACGAGCAGTACTTC

J: TRBJ2-3
D: TRBD2
V: TRBV20-1
size: many
CDR3: CSARADRPTTSGSWDTQYF
DNA: TGCAGTGCTAGAGCTGACAGACCCACCACTAGCGGGAGTTGGGATACGCAGTATTTT

J: TRBJ1-2
D: TRBD1
V: TRBV2
size: many
CDR3: CASRTTGTGGAGYTF
DNA: TGTGCCAGCAGAACAACCGGGACAGGGGGCGCGGGCTACACCTTC

J: TRBJ1-1
D: NA
V: TRBV20-1
size: many
CDR3: CSANPEENTEAFF
DNA: TGCAGTGCCAATCCCGAGGAGAACACTGAAGCTTTCTTT

J: TRBJ1-1
D: NA
V: TRBV19
size: NA
CDR3: CASSFLWGDTEAFF
DNA: NA

J: TRBJ2-7
D: NA
V: TRBV12-3/TRBV12-4
size: many
CDR3: CASSLRGGGEQYF
DNA: TGTGCCAGCAGTTTAAGGGGGGGGGGCGAGCAGTACTTC

J: TRBJ1-1
D: NA
V: TRBV20-1
size: many
CDR3: CSATPTTGKMNTEAFF
DNA: TGCAGTGCTACCCCTACCACAGGGAAGATGAACACTGAAGCTTTCTTT

J: TRBJ2-1
D: TRBD2
V: TRBV20-1
size: many
CDR3: CSVHSPGLAGGFNEQFF
DNA: TGCAGTGTTCACTCCCCGGGACTAGCGGGAGGTTTCAATGAGCAGTTCTTC

J: TRBJ1-3
D: NA
V: TRBV11-2
size: few
CDR3: CASSSGSGTIYF
DNA: TGTGCCAGCAGCTCAGGCAGTGGCACCATATATTTT

J: TRBJ1-4
D: NA
V: TRBV4-1
size: few
CDR3: CASSRPTESRQGLFF
DNA: TGCGCCAGCAGCCGGCCGACAGAGAGCCGCCAAGGACTGTTTTTT

J: TRBJ2-7
D: NA
V: TRBV6-1
size: many
CDR3: CASKASAYEQYF
DNA: TGTGCCAGCAAGGCTAGTGCCTACGAGCAGTACTTC